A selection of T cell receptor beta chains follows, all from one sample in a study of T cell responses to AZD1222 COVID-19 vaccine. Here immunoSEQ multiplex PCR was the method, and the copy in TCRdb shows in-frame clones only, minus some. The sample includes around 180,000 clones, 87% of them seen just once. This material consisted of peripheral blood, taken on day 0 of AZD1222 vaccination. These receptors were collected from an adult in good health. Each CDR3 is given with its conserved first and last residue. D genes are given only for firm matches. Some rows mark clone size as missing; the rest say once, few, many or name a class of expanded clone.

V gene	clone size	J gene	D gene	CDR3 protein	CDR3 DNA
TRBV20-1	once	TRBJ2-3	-	CSARLTDTQYF	TGCAGTGCTAGACTTACTGATACGCAGTATTTT
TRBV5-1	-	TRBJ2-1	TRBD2	CASSLIAGNYNEQFF	TGCGCCAGCAGCCTCATAGCGGGCAATTACAATGAGCAGTTCTTC
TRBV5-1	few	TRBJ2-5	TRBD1	CASSQSTGQETQYF	TGCGCCAGCAGCCAGTCGACAGGGCAAGAGACCCAGTACTTC
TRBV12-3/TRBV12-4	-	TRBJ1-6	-	CASTRGVSPLHF	TGTGCCAGCACCCGAGGGGTATCACCCCTCCACTTT
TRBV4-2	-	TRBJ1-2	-	CASSQDHGVRYGYTF	TGTGCCAGCAGCCAAGATCACGGGGTCAGGTATGGCTACACCTTC
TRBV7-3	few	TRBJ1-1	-	CASSLYGGNTEAFF	TGTGCCAGCAGCTTATATGGGGGGAACACTGAAGCTTTCTTT
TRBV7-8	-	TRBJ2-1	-	CASSLLNEQFF	TGTGCCAGCAGCTTACTAAATGAGCAGTTCTTC
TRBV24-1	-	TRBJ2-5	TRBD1	CATSFTGAQTQYF	TGTGCCACCAGTTTCACAGGGGCCCAGACCCAGTACTTC
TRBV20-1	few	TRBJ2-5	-	CSASTNYQETQYF	TGCAGTGCTAGTACAAATTACCAAGAGACCCAGTACTTC
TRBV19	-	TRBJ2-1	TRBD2	CASSIRTSGTNEQFF	TGTGCCAGTAGTATTAGGACTAGCGGGACCAATGAGCAGTTCTTC
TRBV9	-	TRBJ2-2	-	CASKSSAMRTGELFF	TGTGCCAGCAAGTCGAGCGCTATGAGAACCGGGGAGCTGTTTTTT
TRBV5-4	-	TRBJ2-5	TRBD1	CASSFGQGEQETQYF	TGTGCCAGCAGCTTCGGACAGGGCGAACAAGAGACCCAGTACTTC
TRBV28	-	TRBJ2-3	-	CASFSRATDTQYF	TGTGCCAGCTTCAGTCGGGCGACAGATACGCAGTATTTT
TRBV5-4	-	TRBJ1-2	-	CASSNYGEQRDGYTF	TGTGCCAGCAGCAACTACGGGGAACAGCGGGACGGCTACACCTTC
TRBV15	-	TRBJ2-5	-	CATSRAGGPRETQYF	TGTGCCACCAGCAGAGCCGGAGGGCCTCGCGAGACCCAGTACTTC
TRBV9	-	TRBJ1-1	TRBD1	CASSALTGGVDEAFF	TGTGCCAGCAGCGCCCTAACAGGGGGCGTAGATGAAGCTTTCTTT
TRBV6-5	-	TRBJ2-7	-	CARGNVQEISYF	TGTGCCAGAGGAAACGTACAAGAGATAAGCTACTTC
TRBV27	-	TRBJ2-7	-	CASSLSAPYEQYF	TGTGCCAGCAGTTTATCAGCTCCGTACGAGCAGTACTTC
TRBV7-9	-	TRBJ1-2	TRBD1	CASSLSGTGYNYGYTF	TGTGCCAGCAGCTTATCCGGGACAGGATATAACTATGGCTACACCTTC
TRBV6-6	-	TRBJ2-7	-	CASMRDYEQYF	TGTGCCAGCATGCGGGACTACGAGCAGTACTTC
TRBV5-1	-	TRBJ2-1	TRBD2	CASSRVLAGGGNEQFF	TGCGCCAGCAGCCGTGTCCTAGCGGGAGGAGGGAATGAGCAGTTCTTC
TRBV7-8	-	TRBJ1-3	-	CASSPSGLGGNTIYF	TGTGCCAGCAGCCCATCGGGGCTTGGAGGAAACACCATATATTTT
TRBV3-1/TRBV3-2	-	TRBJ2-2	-	CASSQPNRNTGELFF	TGTGCCAGCAGCCAACCGAACAGGAACACCGGGGAGCTGTTTTTT
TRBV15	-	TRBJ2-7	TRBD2	CATSRERGSSYEQYF	TGTGCCACCAGCAGAGAGCGGGGGAGCTCCTACGAGCAGTACTTC
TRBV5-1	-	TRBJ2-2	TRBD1	CASSLQGAAGELFF	TGCGCCAGCAGCTTACAGGGGGCTGCCGGGGAGCTGTTTTTT
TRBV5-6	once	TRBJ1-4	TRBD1	CASSGGQFGEKLFF	TGTGCCAGCAGCGGGGGACAGTTCGGTGAAAAACTGTTTTTT
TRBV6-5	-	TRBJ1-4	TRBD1	CASSYRTGGEKLFF	TGTGCCAGCAGTTACCGGACAGGGGGGGAAAAACTGTTTTTT
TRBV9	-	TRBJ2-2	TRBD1	CASRGQGNTGELFF	TGTGCCAGCAGAGGACAGGGGAACACCGGGGAGCTGTTTTTT
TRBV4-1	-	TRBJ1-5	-	CASSHAFRDRREPQHF	TGCGCCAGCAGCCATGCATTCCGGGACCGCCGAGAGCCCCAGCATTTT
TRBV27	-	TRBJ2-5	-	CASRPALGETQYF	TGTGCCAGCCGCCCAGCGTTAGGGGAGACCCAGTACTTC
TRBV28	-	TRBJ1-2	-	CASRRHGYGYTF	TGTGCCAGCAGGCGACACGGGTATGGCTACACCTTC
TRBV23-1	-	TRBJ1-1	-	CASSQLQGTAEAFF	TGCGCCAGCAGTCAACTACAGGGTACGGCTGAAGCTTTCTTT
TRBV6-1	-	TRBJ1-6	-	CASSESQAGSNSPLHF	TGTGCCAGCAGTGAATCCCAGGCCGGTTCCAATTCACCCCTCCACTTT
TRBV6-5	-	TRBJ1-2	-	CASSYSIGSYGYTF	TGTGCCAGCAGTTACTCGATTGGGAGCTATGGCTACACCTTC
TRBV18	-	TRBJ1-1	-	CASSPPQTPEAFF	TGTGCCAGCTCACCACCACAGACACCTGAAGCTTTCTTT
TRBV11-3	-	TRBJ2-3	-	CASSFSGDTQYF	TGTGCCAGCAGTTTTTCGGGGGATACGCAGTATTTT
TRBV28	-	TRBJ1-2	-	CASSALNRADYGYTF	TGTGCCAGCAGTGCCCTAAACAGGGCCGACTATGGCTACACCTTC
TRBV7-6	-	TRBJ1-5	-	CASSLWRGDNQPQHF	TGTGCCAGCAGCTTATGGAGGGGGGACAATCAGCCCCAGCATTTT
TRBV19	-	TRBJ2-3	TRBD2	CASSIDLFGLATSTDTQYF	TGTGCCAGTAGTATAGATCTATTTGGACTAGCGACGAGCACAGATACGCAGTATTTT
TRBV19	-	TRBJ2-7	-	CASSNVGWVSEQYF	TGTGCCAGTAGTAACGTTGGATGGGTCTCCGAGCAGTACTTC
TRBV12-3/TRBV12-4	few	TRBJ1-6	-	CASSYNRNSPLHF	TGTGCCAGCAGCTACAACAGAAATTCACCCCTCCACTTT
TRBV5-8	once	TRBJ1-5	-	CASSLIHQPQHF	TGTGCCAGCAGCTTGATACATCAGCCCCAGCATTTT
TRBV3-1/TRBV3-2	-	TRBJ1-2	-	CASSQVGGRYGYTF	TGTGCCAGCAGCCAAGTCGGGGGGAGGTATGGCTACACCTTC
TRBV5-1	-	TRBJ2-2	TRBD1	CASSFRGRDTGELFF	TGCGCCAGCAGCTTCAGGGGGCGCGACACCGGGGAGCTGTTTTTT
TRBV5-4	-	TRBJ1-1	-	CASSLQQRNTEAFF	TGTGCCAGCAGCTTACAACAAAGGAACACTGAAGCTTTCTTT